The present T cell receptor (beta chain) was sequenced within a study of naive and memory T cell subsets. Study-wide results and limits: Over 90% of naive TCR sequences appeared only once after error correction, unlike memory subsets. Possibly reflecting memory cells re-expressing CD45RA, a few larger clonotypes occurred in naive repertoires, especially CD8. Activation and differentiation may alter RNA-based TCR counts.

The beta constant-region primer was an equimolar mix of two oligonucleotides covering TRBC1 and TRBC2. Four rounds of PCR amplified the ligated cDNA using nested alpha and beta constant-region primers plus SP2. TCRdb analysed the UMI-ligation and nested PCR reads with MiXCR anew, one entry per CDR3 protein. The table records approximately 150,000 distinct CDR3 sequences, around 21% of them present only once. After CD4 positive bead selection, the CD4-negative fraction gave CD8 T cells. This clonotype appeared a few times. Its target is unknown. Germline CDR1 is SNHLY and CDR2 is FYNNEI. Trimming removed 7 bases from V and 3 bases from J, with 6 bases in between. The CDR3 is 12 amino acids.

This receptor was identified in a human donor in good health. The chain is built from TRBV2 and TRBJ2-2, with D uncertain. Sequencing used naive CD8+ T cells from blood. This CDR3 is CASTRYTGELFF. CDR3 in DNA: TGTGCCAGCACGCGGTACACCGGGGAGCTGTTTTTT.